This passage covers 27 T cell receptor beta chains from one sample sequenced in a study of blood T cell repertoires in COVID-19. This table comes from immunoSEQ multiplex PCR, and its TCRdb copy is limited to in-frame clones, with some not included. This table has about 280,000 clones, approximately 89% appearing once. Sequencing was done on a sample of PBMCs or T cells enriched from blood (not recorded which). The origin of the receptors is a woman aged 60-75 years who had recovered from COVID-19.

A single count supports this clone. The chain is built from TRBV7-9 and TRBJ2-1; D might be TRBD2 (5 bases). This CDR3 contains 15 residues. Germline V gene lookup returns CDR1 SEHNR and CDR2 FQNEAQ (reference sequence). Trimming removed 4 bases from V and 9 bases from J, with 19 bases in between. The CDR3, as DNA: TGTGCCAGCAGCTCGTCTCCATTGGGTGAGGGTGAGCAGTTCTTC. Translated, it gives CASSSSPLGEGEQFF.

The CDR3 sequence: CASRPGGQPQHF. The CDR3 region has the DNA TGTGCCAGCAGACCCGGCGGTCAGCCCCAGCATTTT. The chain combines TRBV28 with TRBJ1-5; D gene uncertain. The CDR3 extends over 12 amino acids. The V end lost 6 bases, the J end lost 6 bases, and 9 bases lay between the germline ends. CDR1 is MDHEN and CDR2 is SYDVKM in the germline V gene.

The chain carries TRBV5-4 and TRBJ1-1; D is possibly TRBD1 (5 bases). CDR1 is SGHNT, CDR2 YYREEE, per germline (reference sequence). Trimming took 0 bases from V and 1 from J, leaving 10 bases between them. This CDR3 comprises 15 residues. CDR3 in amino acids: CASSLAQGGNTEAFF. In nucleotides, the CDR3 is TGTGCCAGCAGCTTGGCTCAGGGCGGGAACACTGAAGCTTTCTTT. Full variable domain (rest looked up from reference TRBV5-4 and TRBJ1-1): ETGVTQSPTHLIKTRGQQVTLRCSSQSGHNTVSWYQQALGQGPQFIFQYYREEENGRGNFPPRFSGLQFPNYSSELNVNALELDDSALYLCASSLAQGGNTEAFFGQGTRLTVV.

In this sample, this clone turned up once. V gene TRBV5-1 combines with J gene TRBJ1-2, with D unresolved. Germline CDR1 SGHRS, CDR2 YFSETQ. The CDR3 sequence is 14 residues long. Trimming took 0 bases from V and 8 from J, leaving 14 bases between them. The DNA of the CDR3 is TGCGCCAGCAGCTTGGACTTAAAGGGAGACGGCTACACCTTC. Translated, it gives CASSLDLKGDGYTF. The complete variable domain, with remaining parts taken from reference TRBV5-1 and TRBJ1-2, reads KAGVTQTPRYLIKTRGQQVTLSCSPISGHRSVSWYQQTPGQGLQFLFEYFSETQRNKGNFPGRFSGRQFSNSRSEMNVSTLELGDSALYLCASSLDLKGDGYTFGSGTRLTVV.

The V call is TRBV15, the J call TRBJ1-5, with D tentatively TRBD1 (5 bases). Germline CDR1 is LNHNV and CDR2 is YYDKDF (reference sequence). The CDR3 is 15 amino acids. Trimming cost V 5 bases and J 0 bases, with 11 bases left between them. The DNA for the CDR3 is TGTGCCACCAGCGGAATGACAGCTAGCAATCAGCCCCAGCATTTT. Translation gives CATSGMTASNQPQHF. Filled out from reference TRBV15 and TRBJ1-5, the complete variable domain reads DAMVIQNPRYQVTQFGKPVTLSCSQTLNHNVMYWYQQKSSQAPKLLFHYYDKDFNNEADTPDNFQSRRPNTSFCFLDIRSPGLGDTAMYLCATSGMTASNQPQHFGDGTRLSIL.

V usage is TRBV28 and J usage is TRBJ2-2; TRBD2 aligns across 12 bases. V shed 7 bases, J shed 3 bases, and the junction held 18 bases outside the gene matches. From germline, CDR1 is MDHEN and CDR2 SYDVKM. The CDR3 is 20 amino acids. CDR3 sequence reads: CASTQYPWLAGGNYTGELFF. CDR3 nucleotides: TGTGCCAGCACACAATATCCTTGGCTAGCGGGAGGGAATTACACCGGGGAGCTGTTTTTT.

V usage is TRBV24-1 and J usage is TRBJ1-1, with a weak D call TRBD1 (5 bases). Trimming pared 12 bases from V and 0 bases from J, leaving 28 bases between. There are 18 residues in the CDR3. The germline V gene has CDR1 KGHDR and CDR2 SFDVKD. CDR3 in DNA: TGTGCCTCCTCAACTCCCCACCAGGGTGGGCGTATGAACACTGAAGCTTTCTTT. This gives the protein CASSTPHQGGRMNTEAFF.

J is TRBJ1-2 and V is TRBV6-5; D gene uncertain. The germline CDR1 and CDR2 sequences are MNHEY and SVGAGI. The CDR3 runs 13 residues. The ends were cut back, 0 bases at V and 4 bases at J, with 6 bases in the middle. The CDR3 protein is CASSYSASYGYTF. The CDR3, as DNA: TGTGCCAGCAGTTACTCTGCCAGCTATGGCTACACCTTC.

The chain recombines TRBV5-1 with TRBJ2-7; D is uncertain. CDR1 and CDR2 (germline): SGHRS, YFSETQ. Trimming shortened V by 1 base and J by 2 bases, and 7 bases separated the two germline ends. The CDR3 has 13 residues. The CDR3 reads CASSLSLTYEQYF. The CDR3 coding sequence is TGCGCCAGCAGCTTGTCCCTTACCTACGAGCAGTACTTC.

The chain couples TRBV11-3 to TRBJ2-1, with 8 bases matching TRBD1. This CDR3 has 14 residues. CDR1 and CDR2 (germline): SGHNT, YENEEA. V shed 6 bases, J shed 2 bases, and the junction held 3 bases outside the gene matches. CDR3 in DNA: TGTGCCAGCAGACACAGGGGGGCCTACAATGAGCAGTTCTTC. Translating gives CASRHRGAYNEQFF.

This rearrangement joins TRBV28 to TRBJ2-7; 11 positions match TRBD2. After removal of 3 bases from V and 4 bases from J, the junction contained 17 bases not matched to a gene. Germline CDR1 MDHEN, CDR2 SYDVKM. This CDR3 spans 19 amino acids. The CDR3 bases are TGTGCCAGCAGTTTGTCCGGGACTAGCGGTTTATCTGTACTGTACGAGCAGTACTTC. Translating gives CASSLSGTSGLSVLYEQYF.

The chain joins TRBV19 to TRBJ1-6; 9 bases map to TRBD1. This CDR3 region has 13 residues. V lost 5 bases, J lost 9 bases, and 2 bases stayed unmatched. Germline V lookup: CDR1 LNHDA, CDR2 SQIVND (reference sequence). This CDR3 reads CASSRDRASPLHF. Written as DNA, the CDR3 is TGTGCCAGTAGTCGGGACAGGGCTTCACCCCTCCACTTT.

This sequence joins TRBV5-1 and TRBJ2-3; maybe TRBD2 (6 bases). Trimming removed 4 bases at V and 2 bases at J, with 17 bases between. This CDR3 spans 16 amino acids. CDR1 is SGHRS, CDR2 YFSETQ, per germline. The CDR3 bases are TGCGCCAGCAGCCCTAGACTAGTTCGAGACACAGATACGCAGTATTTT. Protein product: CASSPRLVRDTDTQYF.

This sequence joins TRBV10-2 and TRBJ2-7; no definite D call. The CDR3 covers 12 residues. From germline, CDR1 is WSHSY and CDR2 SAAADI. The V end was cut by 0 bases, the J end by 6 bases, with 6 bases between. The CDR3 sequence: CASSESYSEQYF. The CDR3 DNA reads as TGCGCCAGCAGTGAGTCCTATAGCGAGCAGTACTTC.

The chain couples TRBV19 to TRBJ1-6; maybe TRBD1 (5 bases). V was trimmed by 8 bases and J by 8 bases, leaving 13 bases between them. The CDR3 covers 13 residues. The germline V gene encodes CDR1 LNHDA and CDR2 SQIVND (reference sequence). DNA of the CDR3: TGTGCCAGTGCCGGGACTGCTGATTCACCCCTCCACTTT. As protein: CASAGTADSPLHF.

This clone was counted a single time. The chain employs TRBV5-1 and TRBJ2-7; TRBD2 matches 7 bases. CDR1 is SGHRS and CDR2 is YFSETQ in the germline V gene. CDR3 size: 15 residues. After removal of 0 bases from V and 3 bases from J, the junction contained 6 bases not matched to a gene. The DNA for the CDR3 is TGCGCCAGCAGCTTGGGACTAGCAGAATACTACGAGCAGTACTTC. Protein product: CASSLGLAEYYEQYF. The whole variable domain, remainder taken from reference TRBV5-1 and TRBJ2-7, is KAGVTQTPRYLIKTRGQQVTLSCSPISGHRSVSWYQQTPGQGLQFLFEYFSETQRNKGNFPGRFSGRQFSNSRSEMNVSTLELGDSALYLCASSLGLAEYYEQYFGPGTRLTVT.

The V gene is TRBV19, the J gene TRBJ2-1; TRBD2 aligns across 11 bases. CDR1 and CDR2 (germline): LNHDA, SQIVND (reference sequence). Trimming cost V 0 bases and J 10 bases; bases outside gene matches: 8. The CDR3 is 16 residues long. The DNA of the CDR3 is TGTGCCAGTAGTATAGACCCCGGACTAGCGGGTTACGAGCAGTTCTTC. This encodes CASSIDPGLAGYEQFF.

CDR3 protein: CAISSLPGQGEYEQYF. The CDR3 DNA follows: TGTGCCATCAGTTCCCTCCCGGGACAGGGGGAATACGAGCAGTACTTC. V is TRBV10-3 and J is TRBJ2-7; 11 nucleotides line up with TRBD1. The germline CDR1 and CDR2 sequences are ENHRY and SYGVKD. Trimming cost V 5 bases and J 4 bases; bases outside gene matches: 10. The CDR3 loop spans 16 amino acids.

The table lists this clone with a count of one. V usage is TRBV27 and J usage is TRBJ1-1; the D gene is possibly TRBD1 (5 bases). Trimming removed 6 bases from V and 5 bases from J, with 16 bases in between. The CDR3 loop spans 14 amino acids. Germline CDR1 reads MNHEY; CDR2 reads SMNVEV (reference sequence). The chain's CDR3 is CASRYQGGGTEAFF. In DNA form, the CDR3 reads TGTGCCAGCAGATACCAGGGCGGTGGGACTGAAGCTTTCTTT.

This clone has a handful of counts. V and J are TRBV30 and TRBJ1-5; D unresolved. Germline CDR1 reads GTSNPN; CDR2 reads SVGIG (reference sequence). Deletions cut 2 bases from V and 6 bases from J, with 17 bases between. The CDR3 sequence is 15 residues long. The CDR3 DNA is TGTGCCTGGAGTAAGGCAGGCAATAACCTTCAGCCCCAGCATTTT. This sequence encodes CAWSKAGNNLQPQHF.

The chain combines TRBV21-1 with TRBJ1-1. TRBV21-1 is deemed a pseudogene. CDR3 length equals 10 residues. This CDR3 reads CARRDTEAFF. CDR3 bases: TGTGCCCGGCGGGACACTGAAGCTTTCTTT.

The chain links TRBV30 to TRBJ1-2; D gene uncertain. Per the germline V gene, CDR1 is GTSNPN and CDR2 is SVGIG (reference sequence). Trimming took off 4 bases at V and 7 bases at J, with 10 bases between the two ends. The CDR3 sequence is 11 residues long. Here the CDR3 DNA reads TGTGCCTGGACTGGGAGTACTGGCTACACCTTC. This translates into CAWTGSTGYTF.

The gene calls are TRBV19 and TRBJ1-3, with a weak D call TRBD1 (5 bases). The CDR3 sequence is 16 residues long. V was trimmed by 3 bases and J by 1 base, leaving 13 bases between them. The germline V gene encodes CDR1 LNHDA and CDR2 SQIVND (reference sequence). CDR3 nucleotides: TGTGCCAGTAGTATGGGAGGGACCCTATCTGGAAACACCATATATTTT. This encodes CASSMGGTLSGNTIYF.

V usage is TRBV5-6 and J usage is TRBJ2-7; 13 bases agree with TRBD2. Germline CDR1 and CDR2: SGHDT and YYEEEE. After removal of 0 bases from V and 3 bases from J, the junction contained 6 bases not matched to a gene. This CDR3 region has 17 residues. The CDR3 bases are TGTGCCAGCAGCTTGGTCGGACTAGCGGGAGATTACTACGAGCAGTACTTC. It encodes CASSLVGLAGDYYEQYF.

The chain joins TRBV4-2 to TRBJ2-7, with TRBD1 identical over 8 bases. CDR1 and CDR2 from the germline V gene are LGHNA and YNFKEQ. The CDR3 extends over 14 amino acids. Trimming cost V 10 bases and J 1 base; bases outside gene matches: 9. The CDR3 sequence: CATAFGTGSYEQYF. CDR3 nucleotide sequence: TGTGCCACCGCGTTCGGGACAGGATCCTACGAGCAGTACTTC.

The V call is TRBV24-1, the J call TRBJ1-5; no definite D call. Germline CDR1 reads KGHDR; CDR2 reads SFDVKD. CDR3 size: 14 residues. Trimming took 7 bases from V and 0 from J, leaving 9 bases between them. The CDR3 DNA follows: TGTGCCACCAGGTCACATGATAGCAATCAGCCCCAGCATTTT. The encoded protein is CATRSHDSNQPQHF.

CDR3 residues: CASSKGRGNDYGYTF. The CDR3 DNA reads as TGTGCCAGCTCCAAAGGCAGGGGGAACGACTATGGCTACACCTTC. This rearrangement joins TRBV18 to TRBJ1-2, with 7 bases lining up with TRBD1. Germline assignment: CDR1 KGHSH and CDR2 LQKENI. Trimming at V came to 6 bases and at J to 3 bases, leaving 10 bases not matched to a gene. This CDR3 is 15 amino acids long.